This T cell receptor beta chain was captured in a study of regulatory T cells in long-lasting Graves disease. This clonotype was found many times. The V and J ends lost 1 base and 5 bases respectively, with 2 bases between them. Germline CDR1 is GTSNPN and CDR2 is SVGIG (reference sequence). The CDR3 is 10 residues long. CDR3-region Arm-PCR and iRepertoire HTBI primers produced the TCR beta libraries. Under the authors' procedure: Samples jointly harbored 60 to 70 TRBV and about 13 TRBJ segments. Via MiXCR, TCRdb re-called the multiplex PCR reads, giving one row per CDR3 protein. The V and J calls come from TCRdb's annotation, not from the publication. The data show 300,000 to 500,000 distinct CDR3 sequences, around 20% seen once. Time point indicated: persistent/refractory GD, antithyroid drugs over 5 years with positive TRAb. Following extraction of RNA from PBMCs, that RNA was used to make the TCR library.

The sample here was peripheral blood mononuclear cells (PBMCs), taken when the disease was refractory, from a patient treated with antithyroid drugs. The receptor's source is a female donor with Graves disease. The rearrangement uses TRBV30 and TRBJ1-1, with no clear D. CDR3 bases: TGTGCCTGGAGTGGTACTGAAGCTTTCTTT. Amino acid sequence: CAWSGTEAFF. The variable domain in full, with the rest retrieved from reference TRBV30 and TRBJ1-1, is SQTIHQWPATLVQPVGSPLSLECTVEGTSNPNLYWYRQAAGRGLQLLFYSVGIGQISSEVPQNLSASRPQDRQFILSSKKLLLSDSGFYLCAWSGTEAFFGQGTRLTVV.